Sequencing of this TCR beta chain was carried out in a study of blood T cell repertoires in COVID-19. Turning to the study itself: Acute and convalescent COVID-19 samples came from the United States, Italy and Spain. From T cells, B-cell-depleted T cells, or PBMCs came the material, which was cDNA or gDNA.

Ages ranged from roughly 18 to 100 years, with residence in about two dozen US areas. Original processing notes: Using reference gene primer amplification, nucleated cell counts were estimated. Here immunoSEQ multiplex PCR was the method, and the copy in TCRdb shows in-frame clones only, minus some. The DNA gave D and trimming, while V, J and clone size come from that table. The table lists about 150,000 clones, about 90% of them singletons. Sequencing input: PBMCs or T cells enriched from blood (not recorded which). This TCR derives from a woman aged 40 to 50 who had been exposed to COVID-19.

CDR3 DNA sequence: TGTGCCAGCACCCCCGGCGGGGCGGGAATGGGCTACACCTTC. It codes for CASTPGGAGMGYTF. The chain joins TRBV28 to TRBJ1-2; maybe TRBD1 (5 bases). Germline V gene sequence: CDR1 MDHEN, CDR2 SYDVKM. V shed 7 bases and J shed 8 bases, with 20 bases lying between them. There are 14 residues in the CDR3.